The clone carrying this TCR beta chain was seen only once. Its antigen is unidentified. The entry originates in a study of T-cell memory formation after mild COVID-19. Findings and caveats of the study: The appearance of some responding clones in pre-infection memory suggested that cross-reactive memory joined.

Germline CDR1 reads MNHNY; CDR2 reads SVGAGI (reference sequence). The V and J ends lost 2 bases and 2 bases, in that order; junction bases with no gene match: 14. This CDR3 region has 20 residues. MiXCR, run by TCRdb on the 5' RACE reads, gives a single entry per CDR3 protein. Here the sample spans 80,000 to 90,000 distinct CDR3 sequences, approximately 25% being singletons. This sequence was found in a man aged 18 to 35 who had mild COVID-19 (a few samples of this study predate the infection). Cell type and time point are not known. This chain connects TRBV6-6 to TRBJ2-3; 12 nucleotides line up with TRBD2. Sequencing input: PBMCs or a T cell subset sorted from them (not recorded which). CDR3 nucleotides: TGTGCCAGCAGTTACCCAGTCAAACTTGGACTAGCGGGGTCCACAGATACGCAGTATTTT. This sequence encodes CASSYPVKLGLAGSTDTQYF.